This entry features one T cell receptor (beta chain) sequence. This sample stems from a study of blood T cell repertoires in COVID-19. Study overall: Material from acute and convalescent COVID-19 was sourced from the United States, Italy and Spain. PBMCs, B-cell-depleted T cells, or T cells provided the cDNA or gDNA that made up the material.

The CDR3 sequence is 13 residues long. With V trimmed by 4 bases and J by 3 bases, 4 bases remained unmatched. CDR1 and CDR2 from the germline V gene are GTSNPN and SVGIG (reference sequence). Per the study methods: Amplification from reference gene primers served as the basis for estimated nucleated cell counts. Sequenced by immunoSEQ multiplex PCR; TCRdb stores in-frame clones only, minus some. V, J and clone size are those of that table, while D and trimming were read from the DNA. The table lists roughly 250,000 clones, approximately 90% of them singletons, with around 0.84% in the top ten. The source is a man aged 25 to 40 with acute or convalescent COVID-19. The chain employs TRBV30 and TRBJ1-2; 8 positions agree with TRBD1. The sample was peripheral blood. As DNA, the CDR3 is TGTGCCTGGAAGGGACAGGCAGACTATGGCTACACCTTC. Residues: CAWKGQADYGYTF.